One sample yielded the 7 T cell receptor beta chains listed below, sequenced in a study of T cells in Graves' hyperthyroidism and ophthalmopathy. RNA transcripts were the template for amplifying TCR beta CDR3 regions. In the first-round RT-PCR of the TCR CDR3, the HTBI primer set was used. TCRdb re-analysed the multiplex PCR reads in MiXCR, keeping a single row per CDR3 protein. The data hold approximately 740,000 distinct CDR3 sequences, with 11% to 15% observed a single time. Sample: blood. The receptor source for this set is a young woman with Graves' hyperthyroidism.

Many counts were recorded for this clonotype. The chain has TRBV11-2 and TRBJ2-3; 7 bases align to TRBD2. V shed 4 bases, J shed 4 bases, and the junction held 20 bases outside the gene matches. The CDR3 covers 19 residues. Germline V gene data show CDR1 as SGHAT and CDR2 as FQNNGV. The CDR3 bases are TGTGCCAGCAGCTCAACGCTCGTCGGGGCGGGAGTGGTGTCAGATACGCAGTATTTT. This gives the protein CASSSTLVGAGVVSDTQYF.

This clonotype was detected only a few times. The V gene is TRBV7-2, the J gene TRBJ2-2, with D perhaps TRBD1 or TRBD2 (6 bases each). The CDR3 extends over 16 amino acids. The V end lost 5 bases, the J end lost 7 bases, and 20 bases lay between the germline ends. CDR1 is SGHTA and CDR2 is FQGNSA in the germline V gene. The CDR3 loop is CASSPQGRGMGGELFF. The CDR3, as DNA: TGTGCCAGCAGCCCCCAGGGGCGGGGTATGGGCGGGGAGCTGTTTTTT. Drawing the rest from reference TRBV7-2 and TRBJ2-2, the complete variable domain is GAGVSQSPSNKVTEKGKDVELRCDPISGHTALYWYRQSLGQGLEFLIYFQGNSAPDKSGLPSDRFSAERTGGSVSTLTIQRTQQEDSAVYLCASSPQGRGMGGELFFGEGSRLTVL.

This clonotype was seen repeatedly, ten times or more. The rearrangement links TRBV6-1 to TRBJ2-3; 10 bases fit TRBD2. Germline loops: CDR1 MNHNS, CDR2 SASEGT. The CDR3 has 14 amino acids. Losses at the gene ends were 6 bases for V and 4 bases for J; bases not matched to a gene: 4. The CDR3 DNA sequence: TGTGCCAGCAGAAAGCGGGAGGGCGCAGATACGCAGTATTTT. This encodes CASRKREGADTQYF.

Many counts were recorded for this clonotype. The chain is built from TRBV7-9 and TRBJ2-5; D is possibly TRBD1 (7 bases). CDR3 length: 17 amino acids. V was clipped by 5 bases and J by 2 bases, with 21 bases between them. Germline-derived CDR1 and CDR2 are SEHNR and FQNEAQ (reference sequence). This chain's CDR3 is CASSLGAGQTFQETQYF. Written as DNA, the CDR3 is TGTGCCAGCAGCCTGGGGGCGGGACAGACATTTCAAGAGACCCAGTACTTC.

This clonotype was seen repeatedly, ten times or more. This rearrangement joins TRBV11-2 to TRBJ2-7, with 7 bases fitting TRBD2. CDR1 and CDR2 (germline): SGHAT, FQNNGV. The CDR3 extends over 14 amino acids. The V gene end was trimmed by 10 bases and the J gene end by 7 bases; junction bases not matched to a gene: 16. The CDR3: CATKREGGTGEQYF. DNA of the CDR3: TGTGCCACCAAGAGGGAGGGCGGGACCGGGGAGCAGTACTTC.

This clonotype showed up many times. V usage is TRBV11-2 and J usage is TRBJ2-3; 7 positions agree with TRBD2. The germline V gene has CDR1 SGHAT and CDR2 FQNNGV. Losses at the gene ends were 4 bases for V and 2 bases for J; bases not matched to a gene: 12. CDR3 length: 17 amino acids. The CDR3, as DNA: TGTGCCAGCAGCTCCCGGGGAGGGAATAAAATCACAGATACGCAGTATTTT. This translates into CASSSRGGNKITDTQYF.

This chain links TRBV7-2 with TRBJ2-2; 9 bases fit TRBD1. The V segment lost 2 bases and the J segment 6 bases; nucleotides outside the gene matches: 16. Germline CDR1 is SGHTA and CDR2 is FQGNSA. This CDR3 has 19 residues. The CDR3 reads CASSLPRDRVFVGAGELFF. DNA for the CDR3: TGTGCCAGCAGCTTACCCCGGGACAGGGTTTTTGTTGGGGCCGGGGAGCTGTTTTTT.